A selection of T cell receptor beta chains follows, all from one sample in a study of cytomegalovirus exposure and HLA in healthy donors. Using immunoSEQ multiplex PCR, the repertoire was profiled, and TCRdb retains in-frame clones only, with some absent. This table holds around 180,000 clones, about four fifths found once. The sequenced sample was PBMCs. The receptor source for this set is a male donor in good health and CMV-seronegative. Each CDR3 is given with its conserved first and last residue. D genes are given only for firm matches. Rows give clone size only sometimes, using once, few, many, or a class for an expanded clone.

TRBD2 TRBJ2-7 - TRBV5-1 TGCGCCAGCAGGAGACTAGCGGGAACCTACGAGCAGTACTTC CASRRLAGTYEQYF
- TRBJ2-2 - TRBV25-1 TGTGCCAGCAGTGTAAGCGTCTCCGGGGAGCTGTTTTTT CASSVSVSGELFF
- TRBJ1-1 few TRBV28 TGTGCCAGCAGTTTATCAAATACTGAAGCTTTCTTT CASSLSNTEAFF
- TRBJ1-1 - TRBV6-1 TGTGCCAGCACCAAACCCGAGACGCGGACTGAAGCTTTCTTT CASTKPETRTEAFF
TRBD2 TRBJ2-5 - TRBV7-7 TGTGCCAGCAGCCCTCAGCGGGGATCAGAGACCCAGTACTTC CASSPQRGSETQYF
- TRBJ2-7 - TRBV4-3 TGCGCCAGCAGCCAAGGGAGCAGTCGGGGGTACAGCTACGAGCAGTACTTC CASSQGSSRGYSYEQYF
TRBD1 TRBJ2-4 - TRBV30 TGTGCCTGGAGTGACAGGGGGTTAATGAACATTCAGTACTTC CAWSDRGLMNIQYF
TRBD2 TRBJ2-7 once TRBV19 TGTGCCAGTAGTATCGCCGTGTCTAGCGGGGGGTCCTACGAGCAGTACTTC CASSIAVSSGGSYEQYF
TRBD2 TRBJ2-1 - TRBV7-9 TGTGCCAGCAGCTTACTCCGGGGGGGGAACAATGAGCAGTTCTTC CASSLLRGGNNEQFF
- TRBJ2-1 - TRBV14 TGTGCCAGCAGCCAAAGCGACGCCGCCTACAATGAGCAGTTCTTC CASSQSDAAYNEQFF
- TRBJ1-4 few TRBV9 TGTGCCAGCAGCGTAGGGGGAAGGGGAAATGAAAAACTGTTTTTT CASSVGGRGNEKLFF
- TRBJ1-5 - TRBV6-6 TGTGCCAGCAGTTCGGGGAATCAGCCCCAGCATTTT CASSSGNQPQHF
- TRBJ2-3 - TRBV14 TGTGCCAGCACAGGGATCACAGATACGCAGTATTTT CASTGITDTQYF
- TRBJ1-2 - TRBV27 TGTGCCAGCAGTTCCACCTCCGCCAGGCTTTATGGCTACACCTTC CASSSTSARLYGYTF
- TRBJ1-1 - TRBV15 TGTGCCACCAGCAGAGATGTCGGGGGCACTGAAGCTTTCTTT CATSRDVGGTEAFF
TRBD1 TRBJ1-2 - TRBV5-4 TGTGCCAGCAGCTTGGTTGGGACAGGCCCCATCTTCGGCTATGGCTACACCTTC CASSLVGTGPIFGYGYTF
- TRBJ2-5 - TRBV5-1 TGCGCCAGCAGCTTATTAGTAAACCAAGAGACCCAGTACTTC CASSLLVNQETQYF
- TRBJ1-4 few TRBV4-1 TGCGCCAGCAGCCAACCCGTAGGGGCGCGAGAAAAACTGTTTTTT CASSQPVGAREKLFF
- TRBJ2-2 - TRBV19 TGTGCCAGTAGTGATTCTCAGGGTCCCCCGGGTCGGACCGGGGAGCTGTTTTTT CASSDSQGPPGRTGELFF
TRBD1 TRBJ2-7 - TRBV27 TGTGCCAGCAGACCGAACAGGGGGACCTACGAGCAGTACTTC CASRPNRGTYEQYF
TRBD2 TRBJ2-1 - TRBV7-6 TGTGCCAGCAGCTTAGAGACTAGCGGGGTTGCCAATGAGCAGTTCTTC CASSLETSGVANEQFF